The subject of this entry is one T cell receptor beta chain. V was clipped by 3 bases and J by 2 bases; unmatched bases: 9. The germline V gene has CDR1 SGHDT and CDR2 YYEEEE. The CDR3 spans 16 residues. Only in-frame clones appear in the TCRdb table, and some are missing; sequencing was by immunoSEQ multiplex PCR. The data show around 70,000 clones, over 90% seen once. This entry belongs to a study of T cell changes during pregnancy in multiple sclerosis. J is TRBJ2-3 and V is TRBV5-6, with 7 nucleotides matching TRBD2. Source: CD4+ T cells from peripheral blood mononuclear cells, taken after pregnancy. The sequence was collected from a female donor with multiple sclerosis, enrolled in a pregnancy study. CDR3 amino acids: CASSSGLGGNTDTQYF. The CDR3 DNA reads TGTGCCAGCAGCTCCGGACTAGGAGGGAACACAGATACGCAGTATTTT.